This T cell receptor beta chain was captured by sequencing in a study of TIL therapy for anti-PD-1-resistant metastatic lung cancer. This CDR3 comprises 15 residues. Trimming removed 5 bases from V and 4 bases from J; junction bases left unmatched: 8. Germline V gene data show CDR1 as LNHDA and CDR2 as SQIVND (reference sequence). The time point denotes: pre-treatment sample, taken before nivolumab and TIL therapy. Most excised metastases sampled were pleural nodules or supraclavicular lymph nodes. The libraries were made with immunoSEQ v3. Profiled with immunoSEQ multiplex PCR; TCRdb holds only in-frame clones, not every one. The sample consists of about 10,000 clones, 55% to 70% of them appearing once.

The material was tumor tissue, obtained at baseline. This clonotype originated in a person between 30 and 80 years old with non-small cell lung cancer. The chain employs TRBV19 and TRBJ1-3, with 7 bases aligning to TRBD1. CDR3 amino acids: CASSGDRVVGNTIYF. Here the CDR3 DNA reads TGTGCCAGTAGTGGCGACAGGGTGGTAGGAAACACCATATATTTT.